A selection of T cell receptor beta chains follows, all from one sample in a study of cytotoxic CD8 clonotypes in ibrutinib-treated CLL. TCRdb's copy holds only in-frame clones and misses some; the assay was immunoSEQ multiplex PCR. The repertoire consists of tens of thousands of clones, with about 86% occurring once and the leading ten covering 5% to 6%. This material consisted of PBMCs, taken before ibrutinib treatment. All receptors come from a human donor with chronic lymphocytic leukemia. Each CDR3 is given with its conserved first and last residue. Each record gives: V gene, clone size, J gene, D gene, CDR3 protein, CDR3 DNA. A D gene is named only where the DNA matches it firmly. Size is omitted from some rows. Given values are once, few, many or a class for expanded clones.

TRBV5-1	.	TRBJ1-2	.	CASSLEAGVNYGYTF	TGCGCCAGCAGCTTGGAGGCAGGGGTCAACTATGGCTACACCTTC
TRBV29-1	.	TRBJ1-1	.	CSVEVWGGTGEAFF	TGCAGCGTTGAAGTTTGGGGTGGAACAGGTGAAGCTTTCTTT
TRBV6-1	.	TRBJ1-4	.	CASSEALNRGRVKEKLFF	TGTGCCAGCAGTGAAGCCTTGAATAGGGGCAGGGTGAAGGAAAAACTGTTTTTT
TRBV4-1	.	TRBJ1-1	.	CASSQIGGNEAFF	TGCGCCAGCAGCCAAATAGGGGGAAATGAAGCTTTCTTT
TRBV6-5	.	TRBJ1-2	TRBD1	CASSYLGQGLSGYTF	TGTGCCAGCAGTTACCTGGGACAGGGTCTATCGGGCTACACCTTC
TRBV6-1	.	TRBJ1-3	.	CAISSEFHSGNTIYF	TGTGCCATCAGCTCAGAGTTCCACTCTGGAAACACCATATATTTT
TRBV7-2	.	TRBJ2-7	.	CASSHEVFGGYEQYF	TGTGCCAGCAGTCACGAGGTCTTCGGGGGCTACGAGCAGTACTTC
TRBV11-2	.	TRBJ1-2	.	CASSIGGEANYGYTF	TGTGCCAGCAGTATCGGAGGGGAAGCTAACTATGGCTACACCTTC
TRBV5-1	once	TRBJ2-1	TRBD2	CASSLPQLAGGGNEQFF	TGCGCCAGCAGCCTGCCTCAGTTAGCGGGAGGTGGGAATGAGCAGTTCTTC
TRBV5-1	.	TRBJ1-3	.	CASSLGSGNTIYF	TGCGCCAGCAGCTTAGGCTCTGGAAACACCATATATTTT
TRBV5-1	.	TRBJ2-2	TRBD1	CASSSRTGPYTGELFF	TGCGCCAGCAGCTCCAGGACAGGGCCGTACACCGGGGAGCTGTTTTTT
TRBV4-2	.	TRBJ2-2	TRBD2	CASSQAGGDTGELFF	TGTGCCAGCAGCCAAGCGGGAGGGGACACCGGGGAGCTGTTTTTT
TRBV6-6	few	TRBJ1-1	.	CASSPSATVNTEAFF	TGTGCCAGCAGTCCGAGCGCAACTGTGAACACTGAAGCTTTCTTT
TRBV28	once	TRBJ2-7	.	CASSLGITYEQYF	TGTGCCAGCAGTTTAGGGATAACCTACGAGCAGTACTTC
TRBV19	.	TRBJ1-1	.	CASRFSGLLNTEAFF	TGTGCCAGTAGATTTTCGGGTCTTTTGAACACTGAAGCTTTCTTT
TRBV6-1	.	TRBJ1-1	.	CASSWRLGTEAFF	TGTGCCAGCAGTTGGAGGTTAGGCACTGAAGCTTTCTTT
TRBV5-4	.	TRBJ2-5	.	CASSLVSGETQYF	TGTGCCAGCAGCTTGGTATCAGGGGAGACCCAGTACTTC
TRBV28	.	TRBJ2-5	.	CASSLAGTGETQYF	TGTGCCAGCAGTTTAGCGGGGACCGGGGAGACCCAGTACTTC
TRBV28	.	TRBJ1-5	.	CASSFRGGQDVSNQPQHF	TGTGCCAGCAGTTTTCGAGGGGGTCAAGACGTAAGCAATCAGCCCCAGCATTTT
TRBV7-2	.	TRBJ2-7	.	CASSKTRDGGRYF	TGTGCCAGCAGCAAGACAAGGGATGGGGGACGGTACTTC
TRBV21-1	.	TRBJ1-2	.	CASSPGTGKGYGYTF	TGTGCCAGCAGCCCCGGGACAGGGAAAGGCTATGGCTACACCTTC
TRBV18	.	TRBJ1-3	.	CASSPPSRGGNTIYF	TGTGCCAGCTCACCACCGAGCAGAGGTGGAAACACCATATATTTT
TRBV16	.	TRBJ2-7	.	CASSPLGGRSYEQYF	TGTGCCAGCAGCCCCCTGGGGGGAAGATCCTACGAGCAGTACTTC